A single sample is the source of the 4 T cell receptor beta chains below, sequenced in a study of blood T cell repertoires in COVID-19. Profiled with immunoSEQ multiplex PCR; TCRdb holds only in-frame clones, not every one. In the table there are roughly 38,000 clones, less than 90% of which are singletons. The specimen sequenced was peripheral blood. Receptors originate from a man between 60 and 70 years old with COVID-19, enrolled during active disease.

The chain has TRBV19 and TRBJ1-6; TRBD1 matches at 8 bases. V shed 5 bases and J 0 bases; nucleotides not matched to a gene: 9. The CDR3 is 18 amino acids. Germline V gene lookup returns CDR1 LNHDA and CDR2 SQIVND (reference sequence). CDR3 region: CASSAGTGEYSYNSPLHF. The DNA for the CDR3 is TGTGCCAGTAGTGCCGGGACAGGCGAGTACTCCTATAATTCACCCCTCCACTTT. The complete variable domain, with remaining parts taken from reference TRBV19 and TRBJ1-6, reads DGGITQSPKYLFRKEGQNVTLSCEQNLNHDAMYWYRQDPGQGLRLIYYSQIVNDFQKGDIAEGYSVSREKKESFPLTVTSAQKNPTAFYLCASSAGTGEYSYNSPLHFGNGTRLTVT.

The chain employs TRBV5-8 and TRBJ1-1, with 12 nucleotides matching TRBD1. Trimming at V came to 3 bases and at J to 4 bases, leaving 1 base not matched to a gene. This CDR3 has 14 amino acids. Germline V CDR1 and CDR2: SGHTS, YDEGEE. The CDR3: CASSWGQGATEAFF. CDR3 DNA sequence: TGTGCCAGCAGCTGGGGACAGGGGGCCACTGAAGCTTTCTTT. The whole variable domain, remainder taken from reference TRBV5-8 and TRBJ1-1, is EAGVTQSPTHLIKTRGQQATLRCSPISGHTSVYWYQQALGLGLQFLLWYDEGEERNRGNFPPRFSGRQFPNYSSELNVNALELEDSALYLCASSWGQGATEAFFGQGTRLTVV.

The CDR3 nucleotides are TGTGCCAGCAGCCTCCGCCGTCCCGGAGAAGGGGGCACAGATACGCAGTATTTT. Protein: CASSLRRPGEGGTDTQYF. This chain joins TRBV7-9 and TRBJ2-3; D is perhaps TRBD1 (5 bases). Trimming removed 5 bases from V and 1 base from J, with 22 bases in between. Looked up from germline, CDR1 is SEHNR and CDR2 is FQNEAQ (reference sequence). The CDR3 runs to 18 residues. The whole variable domain, remainder taken from reference TRBV7-9 and TRBJ2-3, is DTGVSQNPRHKITKRGQNVTFRCDPISEHNRLYWYRQTLGQGPEFLTYFQNEAQLEKSRLLSDRFSAERPKGSFSTLEIQRTEQGDSAMYLCASSLRRPGEGGTDTQYFGPGTRLTVL.

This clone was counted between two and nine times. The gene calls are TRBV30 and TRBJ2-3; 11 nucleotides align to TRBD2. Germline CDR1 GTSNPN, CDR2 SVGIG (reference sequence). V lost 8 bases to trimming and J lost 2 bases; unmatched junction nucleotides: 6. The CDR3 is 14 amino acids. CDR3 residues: CAGRTSGFTDTQYF. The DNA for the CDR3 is TGTGCCGGCAGGACTAGCGGGTTCACAGATACGCAGTATTTT.